A selection of T cell receptor beta chains follows, all from one sample in a study of T cell responses to AZD1222 COVID-19 vaccine. Clones were sequenced by immunoSEQ multiplex PCR, and TCRdb holds only the in-frame ones, with some missing. The repertoire includes about 97,000 clones, 70% to 90% of them detected once, and about 2.8% sits in the top ten. Sample: peripheral blood, taken on day 0 of AZD1222 vaccination. The source of these receptors is an adult in good health. CDR3s include the opening cysteine and the closing phenylalanine or tryptophan. The D gene is left open where the match is weak. Size is omitted from some rows. Given values are once, few, many or a class for expanded clones.

V gene	J gene	D gene	clone size	CDR3 protein	CDR3 DNA
TRBV10-3	TRBJ1-1	TRBD1	few	CAISTGGVGTEAFF	TGTGCCATCAGCACAGGGGGCGTTGGAACTGAAGCTTTCTTT
TRBV4-2	TRBJ2-7	TRBD1	NA	CASSQDPDRGLEQYF	TGTGCCAGCAGCCAAGACCCCGACAGGGGTCTCGAGCAGTACTTC
TRBV27	TRBJ2-3	NA	NA	CASKIGGLTDTQYF	TGTGCCTCAAAGATAGGCGGTTTGACAGATACGCAGTATTTT
TRBV19	TRBJ1-4	TRBD1	NA	CASTPTGIEKLFF	TGTGCCAGTACGCCGACAGGGATTGAAAAACTGTTTTTT
TRBV30	TRBJ1-6	TRBD1	NA	CAWAGQGDSPLHF	TGTGCCTGGGCGGGACAGGGGGATTCACCCCTCCACTTT
TRBV7-8	TRBJ2-7	NA	NA	CASSLTGRTYEQYF	TGTGCCAGCAGCTTAACCGGCAGGACCTACGAGCAGTACTTC
TRBV18	TRBJ1-6	TRBD1	NA	CASSPPTGNSPLHF	TGTGCCAGCTCACCACCGACAGGGAATTCACCCCTCCACTTT
TRBV3-1/TRBV3-2	TRBJ1-5	NA	NA	CASSQDPHQPQHF	TGTGCCAGCAGCCAAGATCCTCATCAGCCCCAGCATTTT
TRBV13	TRBJ1-1	TRBD1	NA	CASSSPGQGVTEAFF	TGTGCCAGCAGTTCTCCGGGACAGGGGGTCACTGAAGCTTTCTTT
TRBV5-6	TRBJ1-1	NA	NA	CASSLYHLEKAFF	TGTGCCAGCAGCTTGTATCATTTGGAAAAGGCTTTCTTT
TRBV19	TRBJ1-1	NA	NA	CASSNPVEGTTEAFF	TGTGCCAGTAGTAACCCAGTCGAGGGGACCACTGAAGCTTTCTTT
TRBV13	TRBJ2-7	TRBD2	once	CASSGPSERGGREQYF	TGTGCCAGCAGCGGCCCGTCGGAGCGGGGAGGCAGGGAGCAGTACTTC
TRBV7-2	TRBJ2-3	NA	NA	CASSLGASTDTQYF	TGTGCCAGCAGCTTAGGGGCTAGCACAGATACGCAGTATTTT
TRBV30	TRBJ1-4	NA	few	CAWSMGRGTNEKLFF	TGTGCCTGGAGTATGGGGAGAGGGACTAATGAAAAACTGTTTTTT
TRBV5-1	TRBJ1-1	NA	NA	CASSFNPGHEAFF	TGCGCCAGCAGCTTTAATCCGGGACATGAAGCTTTCTTT
TRBV28	TRBJ1-5	NA	once	CASSYRGSPPQHF	TGTGCCAGCAGTTACAGAGGTAGTCCGCCCCAGCATTTT
TRBV19	TRBJ1-5	NA	once	CASKSLGRFNQPQHF	TGTGCCAGTAAGAGTTTGGGCAGATTCAATCAGCCCCAGCATTTT
TRBV10-3	TRBJ2-7	TRBD2	NA	CATQRGNEQYF	TGTGCCACCCAGCGGGGGAACGAGCAGTACTTC
TRBV19	TRBJ2-1	TRBD1	few	CASSIEGGTGRRNEQFF	TGTGCCAGTAGTATAGAAGGGGGGACAGGGAGGCGTAATGAGCAGTTCTTC
TRBV18	TRBJ2-6	TRBD1	once	CASSRDRGLSGANVLTF	TGTGCCAGCTCGCGGGACAGGGGACTCTCTGGGGCCAACGTCCTGACTTTC
TRBV19	TRBJ2-1	TRBD1	NA	CASSRTGTNNEQFF	TGTGCCAGTAGTAGGACAGGGACCAACAATGAGCAGTTCTTC
TRBV19	TRBJ2-5	TRBD1	NA	CASSTGGSETQYF	TGTGCCAGTAGTACAGGGGGCTCAGAGACCCAGTACTTC
TRBV7-2	TRBJ2-3	TRBD2	NA	CASSLGLAGGPVTDTQYF	TGTGCCAGCAGCCTGGGACTAGCGGGGGGGCCAGTCACAGATACGCAGTATTTT
TRBV19	TRBJ2-7	NA	NA	CASSRAQDAPYEQYF	TGTGCCAGTAGTAGGGCCCAGGACGCACCCTACGAGCAGTACTTC
TRBV14	TRBJ2-2	NA	NA	CASSQRGPNTGELFF	TGTGCCAGCAGCCAACGGGGACCAAACACCGGGGAGCTGTTTTTT
TRBV5-1	TRBJ1-3	NA	NA	CASSAGSGNTIYF	TGCGCCAGCAGCGCGGGCTCTGGAAACACCATATATTTT
TRBV12-5	TRBJ1-1	TRBD1	NA	CASRRQGSENTEAFF	TGTGCTAGTAGACGACAGGGGTCCGAGAACACTGAAGCTTTCTTT
TRBV18	TRBJ1-1	NA	NA	CASSPARLNTEAFF	TGTGCCAGCTCACCAGCGAGATTGAACACTGAAGCTTTCTTT
TRBV12-3/TRBV12-4	TRBJ1-2	NA	NA	CASRGNNYGYTF	TGTGCCAGCAGAGGGAATAACTATGGCTACACCTTC
TRBV3-1/TRBV3-2	TRBJ1-5	NA	once	CASSQGPNQPQHF	TGTGCCAGCAGCCAGGGACCAAATCAGCCCCAGCATTTT
TRBV30	TRBJ1-5	NA	NA	CAWSVARSNQPQHF	TGTGCCTGGAGTGTTGCGCGGAGCAATCAGCCCCAGCATTTT
TRBV7-9	TRBJ1-1	NA	NA	CASSLLGLNTEAFF	TGTGCCAGCAGCTTACTCGGATTAAACACTGAAGCTTTCTTT
TRBV16	TRBJ2-5	NA	NA	CASSQSTWQETQYF	TGTGCCAGCAGCCAATCTACCTGGCAGGAAACCCAGTACTTC
TRBV7-9	TRBJ1-2	NA	NA	CASSLGAALGGYTF	TGTGCCAGCAGCTTAGGGGCTGCCCTGGGTGGCTACACCTTC
TRBV5-1	TRBJ1-2	TRBD1	NA	CASSFDGQAPNYGYTF	TGCGCCAGCAGCTTCGACGGACAGGCACCTAACTATGGCTACACCTTC
TRBV3-1/TRBV3-2	TRBJ1-4	NA	once	CASSPDSGQEKLFF	TGTGCCAGCAGCCCGGACAGTGGCCAAGAAAAACTGTTTTTT